These 25 T cell receptor beta chains were all obtained from the same sample, sequenced in a study of CD8 T cells in ankylosing spondylitis. A single record per CDR3 protein comes from TCRdb applying MiXCR to the 5' RACE reads. The repertoire consists of about 220,000 distinct CDR3 sequences, with 25% to 30% occurring once and the leading ten covering less than 8.5%. The specimen was blood, either unsorted or a sorted T cell fraction (not recorded which). These receptors all come from a male donor with ankylosing spondylitis or in good health (not recorded which).

The rearrangement joins TRBV29-1 to TRBJ2-7; 12 positions match TRBD1. In germline, CDR1 is SQVTM, CDR2 ANQGSEA. After removal of 6 bases from V and 7 bases from J, the junction contained 10 bases not matched to a gene. There are 14 residues in the CDR3. DNA of the CDR3: TGCAGCGTCCAAGGGGGACAGGGGGCCGAAGAGCAGTACTTC. Translation gives CSVQGGQGAEEQYF.

The chain has TRBV18 and TRBJ1-4; unclear D gene. The CDR3 sequence is 15 residues long. CDR1 and CDR2 from the germline V gene are KGHSH and LQKENI. V shed 2 bases and J shed 3 bases, with 10 bases lying between them. CDR3 protein: CASSPREGANEKLFF. The CDR3 DNA is TGTGCCAGCTCACCAAGGGAGGGAGCTAATGAAAAACTGTTTTTT. Full variable domain (rest looked up from reference TRBV18 and TRBJ1-4): NAGVMQNPRHLVRRRGQEARLRCSPMKGHSHVYWYRQLPEEGLKFMVYLQKENIIDESGMPKERFSAEFPKEGPSILRIQQVVRGDSAAYFCASSPREGANEKLFFGSGTQLSVL.

The rearrangement links TRBV5-1 to TRBJ1-5; D call uncertain. The V gene's germline CDR1 is SGHRS and CDR2 YFSETQ. This CDR3 is 13 amino acids long. Trimming pared 4 bases from V and 3 bases from J, leaving 8 bases between. The CDR3 nucleotides read TGCGCCAGCAGCCTGAATTACAATCAGCCCCAGCATTTT. This translates into CASSLNYNQPQHF.

This clonotype appeared a few times. The chain recombines TRBV20-1 with TRBJ1-2; perhaps TRBD1 as D (5 bases). Trimming took off 5 bases at V and 2 bases at J, with 15 bases between the two ends. CDR1 and CDR2 from the germline V gene are DFQATT and SNEGSKA (reference sequence). The length of the CDR3 is 14 residues. The CDR3 sequence is CSALHRDSNYGYTF. The CDR3 DNA reads TGCAGTGCTCTACACCGGGACTCAAACTATGGCTACACCTTC.

The V call is TRBV20-1, the J call TRBJ2-7; 7 bases match TRBD2. The CDR3 contains 18 residues. CDR1 and CDR2 (germline): DFQATT, SNEGSKA (reference sequence). Trimming cost V 1 base and J 0 bases; bases outside gene matches: 15. CDR3 region: CSARGVIVSSGDSYEQYF. The CDR3 region has the DNA TGCAGTGCTAGAGGGGTTATCGTGTCCAGCGGGGACTCCTACGAGCAGTACTTC.

This clonotype was seen at least ten times. The chain employs TRBV20-1 and TRBJ2-1, with TRBD2 matching 11 bases. Germline V gene sequence: CDR1 DFQATT, CDR2 SNEGSKA (reference sequence). Unmatched junction bases numbered 7, after V lost 3 bases and J lost 6 bases. The CDR3 extends over 15 amino acids. The DNA for the CDR3 is TGCAGTGCTAGGGGTAGCGGGAGGGCCGGCAATGAGCAGTTCTTC. It encodes CSARGSGRAGNEQFF.

This clonotype was found many times. The chain carries TRBV20-1 and TRBJ2-1, with 9 bases identical to TRBD2. CDR3 length equals 14 residues. Germline CDR1 is DFQATT and CDR2 is SNEGSKA (reference sequence). V gave up 6 bases and J gave up 6 bases; unmatched junction bases: 9. The CDR3 DNA sequence: TGCAGTGCCCAATGGACTAGCGTACTCAATGAGCAGTTCTTC. It encodes CSAQWTSVLNEQFF.

The CDR3 DNA sequence: TGTGCCACCAGCAGAGCAGGTCCAAAGGAGACCCAGTACTTC. This encodes CATSRAGPKETQYF. This sequence joins TRBV15 and TRBJ2-5; no clear D. This CDR3 spans 14 amino acids. The V gene's germline CDR1 is LNHNV and CDR2 YYDKDF (reference sequence). V lost 1 base to trimming and J lost 5 bases, with 11 bases between them. The full variable domain, rest sourced from reference TRBV15 and TRBJ2-5, is DAMVIQNPRYQVTQFGKPVTLSCSQTLNHNVMYWYQQKSSQAPKLLFHYYDKDFNNEADTPDNFQSRRPNTSFCFLDIRSPGLGDTAMYLCATSRAGPKETQYFGPGTRLLVL.

This clonotype was seen repeatedly, ten times or more. The chain recombines TRBV20-1 with TRBJ2-1; 16 bases align to TRBD2. From germline, CDR1 is DFQATT and CDR2 SNEGSKA (reference sequence). J lost 8 bases, V lost 4 bases, and 11 bases had no gene match. The CDR3 extends over 17 amino acids. As DNA, the CDR3 is TGCAGTGCTACTGGGGGGACTAGCGGGAGGGCCAGGTATGAGCAGTTCTTC. Translated: CSATGGTSGRARYEQFF.

There are many counts of this clonotype. The CDR3 reads CASTLGETQYF. The CDR3 DNA follows: TGTGCCAGCACGCTCGGGGAGACCCAGTACTTC. This chain joins TRBV28 and TRBJ2-5, with D unresolved. There are 11 residues in the CDR3. The V gene's germline CDR1 is MDHEN and CDR2 SYDVKM. V was cut by 7 bases and J by 5 bases, with 8 bases left in between.

This clonotype has ten or more counts. The chain carries TRBV5-5 and TRBJ2-5, with D possibly TRBD1 on 6 matching bases. Trimming took off 4 bases at V and 4 bases at J, with 20 bases between the two ends. This CDR3 region has 16 residues. CDR1 and CDR2 (germline): SGHKS, YYEKEE (reference sequence). The CDR3 reads CASSRYQQGRGETQYF. For the CDR3, the DNA is TGTGCCAGCAGCCGCTACCAACAGGGACGTGGAGAGACCCAGTACTTC.

Written as DNA, the CDR3 is TGCAGTGCTAGAGATGCCCCCCCCCTAGCGGGAGCGGAGACCCAGTACTTC. Its translation is CSARDAPPLAGAETQYF. The genes are TRBV20-1 and TRBJ2-5; 10 nucleotides match TRBD2. Trimming cost V 0 bases and J 5 bases; bases outside gene matches: 12. CDR1 DFQATT and CDR2 SNEGSKA come from the germline V gene (reference sequence). This CDR3 has 17 amino acids.

This clonotype was recorded many times. The rearrangement joins TRBV18 to TRBJ2-2; 9 positions agree with TRBD2. Germline loops: CDR1 KGHSH, CDR2 LQKENI. The V segment lost 3 bases and the J segment 1 base; nucleotides outside the gene matches: 3. CDR3 size: 16 residues. The CDR3 DNA sequence: TGTGCCAGCTCACCGTTAGCGGGAGTGAACACCGGGGAGCTGTTTTTT. Protein: CASSPLAGVNTGELFF.

This clonotype was recorded a few times. This sequence joins TRBV5-1 and TRBJ2-1; no definite D call. V lost 0 bases and J 3 bases, leaving 7 bases between the germline ends. Per the germline V gene, CDR1 is SGHRS and CDR2 is YFSETQ. The CDR3 contains 14 residues. CDR3 residues: CASSLDGLYNEQFF. The CDR3 region has the DNA TGCGCCAGCAGCTTGGATGGTCTCTACAATGAGCAGTTCTTC. Full variable domain (remainder filled in from reference TRBV5-1 and TRBJ2-1): KAGVTQTPRYLIKTRGQQVTLSCSPISGHRSVSWYQQTPGQGLQFLFEYFSETQRNKGNFPGRFSGRQFSNSRSEMNVSTLELGDSALYLCASSLDGLYNEQFFGPGTRLTVL.

This rearrangement joins TRBV20-1 to TRBJ1-4; D gene unclear. Trimming pared 5 bases from V and 5 bases from J, leaving 6 bases between. Germline values: CDR1 DFQATT, CDR2 SNEGSKA (reference sequence). This CDR3 is 11 amino acids long. Here the CDR3 reads CSALGNEKLFF. CDR3 coding DNA: TGCAGTGCTTTGGGAAATGAAAAACTGTTTTTT.

This clonotype has a count of ten or more. The chain employs TRBV5-1 and TRBJ2-3; D may be TRBD1 or TRBD2 (6 bases each). The V end was cut by 0 bases, the J end by 6 bases, with 14 bases between. CDR3 length equals 15 residues. Germline-derived CDR1 and CDR2 are SGHRS and YFSETQ. CDR3 sequence reads: CASSLAGLGGDTQYF. The CDR3 nucleotides read TGCGCCAGCAGCTTGGCGGGCTTGGGGGGCGATACGCAGTATTTT.

This clonotype was found many times. The chain links TRBV5-5 to TRBJ2-1, with D perhaps matching TRBD1 or TRBD2 (5 bases each). The germline gives CDR1 SGHKS, CDR2 YYEKEE (reference sequence). The length of the CDR3 is 12 residues. Trimming removed 5 bases from V and 15 bases from J, with 18 bases in between. CDR3 DNA: TGTGCCAGCAGGTTAAATGGGGGAGACTGGTTCTTC. Protein product: CASRLNGGDWFF.

The chain uses TRBV5-1 and TRBJ2-1; D gene unclear. Between the trimmed V and J ends, which lost 2 bases and 8 bases, there was a span of 17 bases. CDR1 SGHRS and CDR2 YFSETQ come from the germline V gene. The CDR3 length is 15 residues. CDR3 DNA: TGCGCCAGCAGCTTATTAGGCTTCGTGGGCGATGAGCAGTTCTTC. Encoded protein: CASSLLGFVGDEQFF. Looking up the rest from reference TRBV5-1 and TRBJ2-1 gives the full variable domain: KAGVTQTPRYLIKTRGQQVTLSCSPISGHRSVSWYQQTPGQGLQFLFEYFSETQRNKGNFPGRFSGRQFSNSRSEMNVSTLELGDSALYLCASSLLGFVGDEQFFGPGTRLTVL.

The chain recombines TRBV2 with TRBJ2-6, with D possibly TRBD1 on 5 matching bases. The length of the CDR3 is 13 residues. The V end was cut by 7 bases, the J end by 11 bases, with 15 bases between. Germline V CDR1 and CDR2: SNHLY, FYNNEI. The CDR3: CASTGPGWYVLTF. The CDR3 region has the DNA TGTGCCAGCACGGGTCCAGGGTGGTACGTCCTGACTTTC.

The chain joins TRBV2 to TRBJ2-7; TRBD1 matches at 8 bases. This CDR3 contains 15 residues. Germline values: CDR1 SNHLY, CDR2 FYNNEI. V trimming: 6 bases; J trimming: 0 bases; junction bases outside the gene matches: 7. CDR3 sequence reads: CASRATGVGSYEQYF. CDR3 nucleotides: TGTGCCAGCAGAGCGACAGGGGTGGGCTCCTACGAGCAGTACTTC. The full variable domain, in which reference TRBV2 and TRBJ2-7 provide the parts outside the CDR3, is EPEVTQTPSHQVTQMGQEVILRCVPISNHLYFYWYRQILGQKVEFLVSFYNNEISEKSEIFDDQFSVERPDGSNFTLKIRSTKLEDSAMYFCASRATGVGSYEQYFGPGTRLTVT.

This clonotype has ten or more counts. CDR3 in DNA: TGCAGCGTCAAAAAGACTAGCGAAAATGAGCAGTTCTTC. This encodes CSVKKTSENEQFF. The chain uses TRBV29-1 and TRBJ2-1, with TRBD2 matching over 8 bases. The CDR3 has 13 residues. Germline V gene lookup returns CDR1 SQVTM and CDR2 ANQGSEA. V lost 6 bases to trimming and J lost 7 bases; unmatched junction nucleotides: 8.

This clonotype was seen a handful of times. This chain connects TRBV29-1 to TRBJ1-1, with TRBD1 matching 7 bases. From germline, CDR1 is SQVTM and CDR2 ANQGSEA. The V gene end was trimmed by 5 bases and the J gene end by 4 bases; junction bases not matched to a gene: 7. The CDR3 extends over 13 amino acids. The CDR3 protein is CSVHRGEGTEAFF. The CDR3 DNA is TGCAGCGTTCACAGGGGAGAGGGCACTGAAGCTTTCTTT.

This clonotype was counted between two and nine times. The chain combines TRBV20-1 with TRBJ1-5, with a tentative D call TRBD1 (5 bases). The length of the CDR3 is 14 residues. CDR1 and CDR2 from the germline V gene are DFQATT and SNEGSKA (reference sequence). Trimming cost V 3 bases and J 6 bases, with 15 bases left between them. Written as DNA, the CDR3 is TGCAGTGCTAGCTCCCAGGGAGTGGGTCAGCCCCAGCATTTT. Encoded protein: CSASSQGVGQPQHF.

Many counts were recorded for this clonotype. The CDR3 reads CASSFGGAGSYEQYF. CDR3 sequence (DNA): TGTGCCAGCAGCTTCGGGGGGGCGGGCTCCTACGAGCAGTACTTC. The chain couples TRBV7-3 to TRBJ2-7, with TRBD2 identical over 8 bases. J was trimmed by 0 bases and V by 3 bases; bases with no gene match: 4. From germline, CDR1 is SGHTA and CDR2 FQGTGA. The CDR3 has 15 residues.

For this clonotype: This may come from a read error, since a much larger clone is one base off. The V call is TRBV10-3, the J call TRBJ2-3, with D unclear. The germline V gene encodes CDR1 ENHRY and CDR2 SYGVKD. The CDR3 length is 11 residues. CDR3 nucleotides: TGTGCCATCAGTGCCCAAGATCCGCAGTATTTT. Translated, it gives CAISAQDPQYF.